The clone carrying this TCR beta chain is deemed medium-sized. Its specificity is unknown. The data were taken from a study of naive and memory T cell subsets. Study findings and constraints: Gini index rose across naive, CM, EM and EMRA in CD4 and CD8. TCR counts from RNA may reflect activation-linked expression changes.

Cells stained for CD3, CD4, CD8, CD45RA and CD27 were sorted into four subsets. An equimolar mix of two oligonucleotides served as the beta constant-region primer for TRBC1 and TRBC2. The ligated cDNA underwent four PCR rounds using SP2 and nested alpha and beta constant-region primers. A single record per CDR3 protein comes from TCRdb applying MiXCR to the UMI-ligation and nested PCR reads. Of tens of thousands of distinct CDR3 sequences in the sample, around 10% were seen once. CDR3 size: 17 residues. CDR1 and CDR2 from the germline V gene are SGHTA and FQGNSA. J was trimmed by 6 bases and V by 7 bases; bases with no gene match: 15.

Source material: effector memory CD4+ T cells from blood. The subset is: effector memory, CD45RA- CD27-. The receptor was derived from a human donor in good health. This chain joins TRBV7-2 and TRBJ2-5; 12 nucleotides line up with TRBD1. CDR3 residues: CASTPQGTGGLSQTQYF. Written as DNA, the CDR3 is TGTGCCAGCACCCCCCAGGGGACAGGGGGCCTGAGTCAGACCCAGTACTTC. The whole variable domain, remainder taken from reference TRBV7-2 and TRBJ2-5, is GAGVSQSPSNKVTEKGKDVELRCDPISGHTALYWYRQSLGQGLEFLIYFQGNSAPDKSGLPSDRFSAERTGGSVSTLTIQRTQQEDSAVYLCASTPQGTGGLSQTQYFGPGTRLLVL.